This T cell receptor (beta chain) stems from a study of metastatic and nonmetastatic thyroid tumors. For the study at large: From malignant and benign thyroid patients, repertoires in blood and in tumor or nodule tissue were compared. Study results and limitations: Across blood and tumor, TCR beta diversity in malignant thyroid tumors was reportedly significantly higher than in benign nodules.

This CDR3 region has 15 residues. Looked up from germline, CDR1 is MDHEN and CDR2 is SYDVKM. Germline trimming cut 5 bases from V and 2 bases from J; bases unmatched to any gene: 6. As for this clone: As yet, its antigen is unknown.

Per the authors' pipeline: CDR3 differences across clinicopathological groups were used to build a distant-metastasis classifier for papillary thyroid cancer. TCRdb re-called the PCR reads with MiXCR. Clone size and V and J calls follow TCRdb, not the original study. The repertoire holds roughly 40,000 clones, roughly 15% seen once, with 5% to 7.5% in the top ten. Each patient came to thyroid surgery without any prior treatment (of any kind). V is TRBV28 and J is TRBJ2-7, with 10 nucleotides matching TRBD1. The receptor was isolated from a male donor with papillary thyroid cancer or a benign thyroid nodule (not recorded which). Some clones in this sample may be carry-over from other donors' samples. The sample consisted of blood. CDR3 bases: TGTGCCAGCAGTACCACCGGACAGGGGGCCTACGAGCAGTACTTC. Its translation is CASSTTGQGAYEQYF.